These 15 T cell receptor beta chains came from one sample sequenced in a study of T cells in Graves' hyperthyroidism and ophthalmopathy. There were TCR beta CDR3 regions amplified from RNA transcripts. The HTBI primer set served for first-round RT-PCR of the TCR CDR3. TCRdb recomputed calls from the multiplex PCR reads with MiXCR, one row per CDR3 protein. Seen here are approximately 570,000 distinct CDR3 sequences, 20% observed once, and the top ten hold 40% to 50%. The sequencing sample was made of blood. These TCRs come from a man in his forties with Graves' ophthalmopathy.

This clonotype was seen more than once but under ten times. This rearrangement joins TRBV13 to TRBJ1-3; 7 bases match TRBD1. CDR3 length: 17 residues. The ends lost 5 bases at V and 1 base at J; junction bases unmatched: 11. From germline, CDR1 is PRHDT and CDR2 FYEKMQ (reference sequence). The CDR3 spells CASSRFEGAGSGNTIYF. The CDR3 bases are TGTGCCAGCAGCAGGTTCGAGGGGGCAGGGTCTGGAAACACCATATATTTT.

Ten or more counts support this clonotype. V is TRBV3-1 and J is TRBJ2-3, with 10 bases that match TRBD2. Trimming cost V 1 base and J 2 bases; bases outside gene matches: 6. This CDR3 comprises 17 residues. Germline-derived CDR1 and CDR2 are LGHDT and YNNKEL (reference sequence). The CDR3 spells CASSQALAGVHTDTQYF. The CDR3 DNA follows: TGTGCCAGCAGCCAAGCTCTAGCGGGGGTCCACACAGATACGCAGTATTTT.

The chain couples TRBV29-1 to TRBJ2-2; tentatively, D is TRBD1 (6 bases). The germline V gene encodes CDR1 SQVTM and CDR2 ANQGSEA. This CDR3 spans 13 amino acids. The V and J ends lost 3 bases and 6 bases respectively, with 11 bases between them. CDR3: CSVENRVAGELFF. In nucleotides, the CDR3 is TGCAGCGTTGAGAACAGGGTGGCCGGGGAGCTGTTTTTT.

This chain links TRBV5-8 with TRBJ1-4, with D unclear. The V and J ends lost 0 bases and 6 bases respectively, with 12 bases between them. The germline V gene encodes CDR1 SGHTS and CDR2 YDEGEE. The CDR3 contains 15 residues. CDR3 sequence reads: CASSLGRGGDEKLFF. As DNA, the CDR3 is TGTGCCAGCAGCTTGGGTCGCGGCGGAGATGAAAAACTGTTTTTT.

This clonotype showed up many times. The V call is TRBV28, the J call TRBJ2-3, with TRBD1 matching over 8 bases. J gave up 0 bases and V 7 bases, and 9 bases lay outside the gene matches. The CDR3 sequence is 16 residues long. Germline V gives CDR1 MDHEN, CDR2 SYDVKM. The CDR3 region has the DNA TGTGCCAGCACCGAAAGGGGACAGGCTAGCACAGATACGCAGTATTTT. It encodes CASTERGQASTDTQYF.

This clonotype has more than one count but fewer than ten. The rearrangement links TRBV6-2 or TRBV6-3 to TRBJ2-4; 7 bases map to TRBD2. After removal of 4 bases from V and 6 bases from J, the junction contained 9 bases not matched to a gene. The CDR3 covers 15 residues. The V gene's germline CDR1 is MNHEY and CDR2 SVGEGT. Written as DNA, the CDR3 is TGTGCCAGCAGTTGGGGGGGAGGGCCCGGAAACATTCAGTACTTC. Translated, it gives CASSWGGGPGNIQYF.

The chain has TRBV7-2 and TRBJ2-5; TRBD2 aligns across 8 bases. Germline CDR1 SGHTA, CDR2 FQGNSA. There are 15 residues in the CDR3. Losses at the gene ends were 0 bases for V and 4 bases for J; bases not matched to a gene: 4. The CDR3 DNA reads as TGTGCCAGCAGCTTAGCAGCGGGAGATGGAGAGACCCAGTACTTC. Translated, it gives CASSLAAGDGETQYF.

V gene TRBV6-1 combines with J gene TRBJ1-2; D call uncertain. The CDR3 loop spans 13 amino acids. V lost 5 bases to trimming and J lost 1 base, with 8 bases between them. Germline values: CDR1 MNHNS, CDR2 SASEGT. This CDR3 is CASSPKNNYGYTF. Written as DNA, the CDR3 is TGTGCCAGCAGTCCGAAGAATAACTATGGCTACACCTTC.

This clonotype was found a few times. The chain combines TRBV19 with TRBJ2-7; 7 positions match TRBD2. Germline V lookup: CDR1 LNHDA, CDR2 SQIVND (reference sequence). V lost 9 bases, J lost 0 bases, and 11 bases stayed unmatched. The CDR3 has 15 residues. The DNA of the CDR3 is TGTGCCAGCCGCCTTACTAGCGCGTTCTCCTACGAGCAGTACTTC. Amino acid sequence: CASRLTSAFSYEQYF.

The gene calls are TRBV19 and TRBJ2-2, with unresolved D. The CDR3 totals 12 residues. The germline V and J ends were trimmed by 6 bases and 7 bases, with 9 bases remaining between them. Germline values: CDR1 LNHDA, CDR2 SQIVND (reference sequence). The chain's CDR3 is CASRPRIGELFF. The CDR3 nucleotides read TGTGCCAGTAGGCCTAGAATCGGGGAGCTGTTTTTT.

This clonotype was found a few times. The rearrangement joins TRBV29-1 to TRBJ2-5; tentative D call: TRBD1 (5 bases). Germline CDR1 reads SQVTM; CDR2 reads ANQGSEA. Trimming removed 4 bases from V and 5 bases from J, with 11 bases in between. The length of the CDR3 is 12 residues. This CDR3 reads CSVGAGWETQYF. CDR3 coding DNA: TGCAGCGTTGGGGCAGGGTGGGAGACCCAGTACTTC. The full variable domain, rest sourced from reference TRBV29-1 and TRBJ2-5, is SAVISQKPSRDICQRGTSLTIQCQVDSQVTMMFWYRQQPGQSLTLIATANQGSEATYESGFVIDKFPISRPNLTFSTLTVSNMSPEDSSIYLCSVGAGWETQYFGPGTRLLVL.

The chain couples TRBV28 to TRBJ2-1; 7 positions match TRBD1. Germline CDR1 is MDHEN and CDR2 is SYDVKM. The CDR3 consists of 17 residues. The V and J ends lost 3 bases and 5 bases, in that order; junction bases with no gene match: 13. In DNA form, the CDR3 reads TGTGCCAGCAGTTTCCCCAAAACCGGGACAGAGAACAATGAGCAGTTCTTC. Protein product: CASSFPKTGTENNEQFF.

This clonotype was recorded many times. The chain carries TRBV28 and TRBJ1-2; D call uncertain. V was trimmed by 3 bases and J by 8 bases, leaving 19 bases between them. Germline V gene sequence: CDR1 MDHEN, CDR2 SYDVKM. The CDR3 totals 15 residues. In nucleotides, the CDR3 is TGTGCCAGCAGTTTTATTTTAGGGCCATCTTACGGCTACACCTTC. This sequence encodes CASSFILGPSYGYTF.

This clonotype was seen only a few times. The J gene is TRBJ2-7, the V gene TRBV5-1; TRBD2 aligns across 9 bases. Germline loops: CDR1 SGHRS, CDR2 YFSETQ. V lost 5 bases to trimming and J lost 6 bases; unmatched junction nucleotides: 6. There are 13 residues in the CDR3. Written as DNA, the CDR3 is TGCGCCAGCAGACTAGCGGGTTCTGGCGAGCAGTACTTC. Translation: CASRLAGSGEQYF.

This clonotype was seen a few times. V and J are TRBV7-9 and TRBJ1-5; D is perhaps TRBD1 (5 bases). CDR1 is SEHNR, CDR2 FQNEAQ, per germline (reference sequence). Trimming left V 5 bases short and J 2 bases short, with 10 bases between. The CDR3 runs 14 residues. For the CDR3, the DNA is TGTGCCAGCAGCCCCCGGGACGGCAATCAGCCCCAGCATTTT. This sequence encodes CASSPRDGNQPQHF.